A selection of T cell receptor beta chains follows, all from one sample in a study of T cells after yellow fever vaccination. TCRdb re-called the 5' RACE reads through MiXCR, storing one row per CDR3 protein. The sample has approximately 300,000 distinct CDR3 sequences; around 6.8% are singletons. Sequenced here: PBMCs, sampled around 45 days after the first yellow fever vaccination. All receptors come from a young man who received the YFV17D yellow fever vaccine. Both conserved end residues are part of each CDR3. The D gene is left open where the match is weak. Not every row has a clone size; where given, it reads once, few, many or a size class.

size	D	J	V	CDR3	DNA
many	-	TRBJ2-2	TRBV18	CASSPGRTNTGELFF	TGTGCCAGCTCACCGGGGCGGACGAACACCGGGGAGCTGTTTTTT
many	TRBD1	TRBJ1-6	TRBV4-1	CASSQGQGANSPLHF	TGCGCCAGCAGCCAAGGACAGGGGGCGAATTCACCCCTCCACTTT
few	TRBD1	TRBJ1-4	TRBV5-6	CASSLHSGTGREKLFF	TGTGCCAGCAGCCTGCACTCCGGGACAGGTCGTGAAAAACTGTTTTTT
-	-	TRBJ1-1	TRBV11-2	CASSLLGGIYLGNTEAFF	TGTGCCAGCAGCTTACTCGGGGGCATTTATTTGGGGAACACTGAAGCTTTCTTT
many	TRBD1	TRBJ2-6	TRBV5-1	CASSTGQTSGANVLTF	TGCGCCAGCAGCACGGGACAGACCTCTGGGGCCAACGTCCTGACTTTC
few	-	TRBJ1-2	TRBV10-3	CAMAGGDYGYTF	TGTGCCATGGCGGGGGGGGACTATGGCTACACCTTC
many	-	TRBJ2-5	TRBV10-3	CAISESMRETQYF	TGTGCCATCAGTGAGTCGATGCGGGAGACCCAGTACTTC
many	TRBD2	TRBJ2-3	TRBV20-1	CSARGWTSGEDTQYF	TGCAGTGCTAGGGGCTGGACTAGCGGGGAAGATACGCAGTATTTT
-	-	TRBJ2-2	TRBV23-1	CASRQGKGPAAGELFF	TGCGCCAGCAGGCAAGGAAAGGGCCCGGCGGCCGGGGAGCTGTTTTTT
-	-	TRBJ2-1	TRBV7-2	CASSLVPPDEQCF	TGTGCCAGCAGCTTAGTTCCCCCCGATGAGCAGTGCTTC
-	TRBD2	TRBJ2-3	TRBV10-3	CAISESAGGPVTDTQYF	TGTGCCATCAGTGAGTCCGCGGGGGGGCCGGTGACAGATACGCAGTATTTT
many	-	TRBJ2-3	TRBV7-2	CASSSVAFLLSTDTQYF	TGTGCCAGCAGCTCAGTAGCCTTTCTTCTAAGCACAGATACGCAGTATTTT
many	-	TRBJ1-2	TRBV19	CASSTTGFVKGYTF	TGTGCCAGTAGTACAACAGGGTTTGTGAAAGGCTACACCTTC
few	-	TRBJ2-3	TRBV6-1	CASRRQRTDTQYF	TGTGCCAGCAGGAGACAGCGCACAGATACGCAGTATTTT
-	-	TRBJ2-5	TRBV25-1	CASKGGGETQYF	TGTGCCAGCAAAGGGGGGGGGGAGACCCAGTACTTC
-	TRBD2	TRBJ2-5	TRBV29-1	CSVWGGQETQYF	TGCAGCGTCTGGGGGGGGCAAGAGACCCAGTACTTC
few	TRBD2	TRBJ2-1	TRBV6-2/TRBV6-3	CASSLYTPLAGGDNEQFF	TGTGCCAGCAGTCTTTATACCCCTCTAGCGGGGGGCGACAATGAGCAGTTCTTC
-	TRBD2	TRBJ2-2	TRBV7-8	CASSLERTGRGGTGELFF	TGTGCCAGCAGCTTAGAGAGGACGGGGCGGGGGGGTACCGGGGAGCTGTTTTTT
-	-	TRBJ2-3	TRBV12-3/TRBV12-4	CASSLTGYPQYF	TGTGCCAGCAGTTTAACAGGGTACCCGCAGTATTTT
many	TRBD2	TRBJ2-3	TRBV29-1	CSVEGSGTSTDTQYF	TGCAGCGTTGAAGGTAGCGGGACTAGCACAGATACGCAGTATTTT
many	TRBD1	TRBJ2-1	TRBV9	CASSVASTGGREQFF	TGTGCCAGCAGCGTAGCTAGCACAGGGGGTCGTGAGCAGTTCTTC
few	TRBD1	TRBJ1-1	TRBV4-2	CASSLGTGGFQGTEAFF	TGTGCCAGCAGCCTGGGGACAGGAGGGTTTCAGGGCACTGAAGCTTTCTTT
-	TRBD1	TRBJ2-3	TRBV6-5	CASSYARGREVYTQYF	TGTGCCAGCAGTTATGCCAGGGGGCGAGAGGTATATACGCAGTATTTT
few	-	TRBJ2-7	TRBV24-1	CATSDRQWTAGQYF	TGTGCCACCAGTGATAGACAGTGGACTGCGGGGCAGTACTTC
few	TRBD1	TRBJ1-2	TRBV7-2	CASSLTPGGTGFGYTF	TGTGCCAGCAGCTTAACCCCTGGCGGGACAGGCTTTGGCTACACCTTC
few	TRBD1	TRBJ2-7	TRBV12-3/TRBV12-4	CASRLGQGYEQYF	TGTGCCAGCAGATTAGGACAGGGGTACGAGCAGTACTTC
-	-	TRBJ1-2	TRBV11-3	CASSYSEQDNNYGYTF	TGTGCCAGCAGCTATTCAGAACAGGACAATAACTATGGCTACACCTTC
few	-	TRBJ2-5	TRBV6-2/TRBV6-3	CASSHRVETQYF	TGTGCCAGCAGTCACAGGGTGGAGACCCAGTACTTC
few	TRBD2	TRBJ2-1	TRBV6-4	CASSDGAGESNEQFF	TGTGCCAGCAGTGACGGGGCGGGGGAGTCAAATGAGCAGTTCTTC
few	-	TRBJ1-5	TRBV19	CASSIYASRGPSVAQHF	TGTGCCAGTAGTATATATGCGTCGAGGGGACCGAGCGTGGCCCAGCATTTT
few	-	TRBJ2-3	TRBV5-4	CASSLVTGRDTQYF	TGTGCCAGCAGCTTGGTTACGGGAAGGGATACGCAGTATTTT
many	-	TRBJ2-5	TRBV7-2	CASARGRQETQYF	TGTGCCAGCGCTCGGGGGAGGCAAGAGACCCAGTACTTC
-	-	TRBJ2-1	TRBV7-3	CASSLTLGVIGNEQFF	TGTGCCAGCAGCTTAACGTTAGGGGTAATCGGCAATGAGCAGTTCTTC
few	-	TRBJ2-2	TRBV6-5	CASSYSSDGRFRELFF	TGTGCCAGCAGTTACTCGTCGGACGGACGGTTTCGGGAGCTGTTTTTT
-	-	TRBJ1-1	TRBV20-1	CSVSENTEAFF	TGCAGTGTCTCCGAGAACACTGAAGCTTTCTTT
-	TRBD1	TRBJ1-1	TRBV5-1	CASSGTGGNTEAFF	TGCGCCAGCAGCGGGACAGGGGGGAACACTGAAGCTTTCTTT
-	-	TRBJ1-5	TRBV7-2	CASSSSFSPQHF	TGTGCCAGCAGCAGTAGTTTTTCGCCCCAGCATTTT
few	-	TRBJ1-5	TRBV20-1	CSASIRDQPPQHF	TGCAGTGCTAGTATACGGGACCAACCGCCCCAGCATTTT
many	-	TRBJ2-7	TRBV5-1	CASSLEGAEQYF	TGCGCCAGCAGCTTGGAAGGGGCCGAGCAGTACTTC
-	-	TRBJ2-4	TRBV20-1	CSANRVVAKNIQYF	TGCAGTGCTAATAGGGTGGTAGCCAAAAACATTCAGTACTTC
many	-	TRBJ2-3	TRBV7-3	CASSLDYTDTQYF	TGTGCCAGCAGCTTGGACTACACAGATACGCAGTATTTT
few	TRBD2	TRBJ2-3	TRBV20-1	CSAMVAGLSDTQYF	TGCAGTGCTATGGTAGCGGGGTTATCAGATACGCAGTATTTT
-	-	TRBJ2-3	TRBV20-1	CSARITTSPDTQYF	TGCAGTGCTAGAATAACAACTAGTCCGGATACGCAGTATTTT
many	-	TRBJ1-5	TRBV5-1	CASSLEGSNQPQHF	TGTGCCAGCAGTTTAGAAGGTAGCAATCAGCCCCAGCATTTT
few	-	TRBJ1-2	TRBV2	CASRVDTGFYGYTF	TGTGCCAGCAGGGTAGATACGGGTTTCTATGGCTACACCTTC
few	TRBD1	TRBJ2-1	TRBV20-1	CSATSDRGYNEQFF	TGCAGTGCAACCTCGGACAGGGGCTACAATGAGCAGTTCTTC
few	TRBD1	TRBJ2-6	TRBV28	CASTGTGPANVLTF	TGTGCCAGCACCGGGACAGGGCCCGCCAACGTCCTGACTTTC
-	-	TRBJ1-2	TRBV7-3	CASSFDRNYGYTF	TGTGCCAGCAGCTTCGACAGAAACTATGGCTACACCTTC
few	-	TRBJ1-1	TRBV7-9	CASSLALLASTEAFF	TGTGCCAGCAGCTTGGCTTTGTTAGCAAGCACTGAAGCTTTCTTT
few	-	TRBJ1-1	TRBV7-8	CASSGSGAIAFF	TGTGCCAGCAGCGGCTCGGGTGCCATAGCTTTCTTT
-	-	TRBJ2-5	TRBV19	CASSIVSYETQYF	TGTGCCAGTAGTATAGTGAGTTACGAGACCCAGTACTTC
-	-	TRBJ2-3	TRBV5-1	CASSLIGEDTQYF	TGCGCCAGCAGCTTGATAGGGGAAGATACGCAGTATTTT
-	-	TRBJ2-1	TRBV30	CAWSGISGEYREQFF	TGTGCCTGGAGCGGGATCTCCGGGGAGTACCGTGAGCAGTTCTTC